These 15 T cell receptor beta chains were all obtained from the same sample, sequenced in a study of blood T cell repertoires in COVID-19 (TCRdb year 2020). Libraries were constructed by the immunoSEQ multiplex PCR assay. TCRdb provides this immuneACCESS table in a form limited to in-frame rearrangements. Some clones are lacking; in checked studies, under half of them reflect an unresolved V gene, and why the rest are absent is not known. The sample profile shows over 150,000 clones; around 90% of them were found once. The top ten hold about 2.3% of the sample. The sample consisted of PBMCs or T cells enriched from blood (not recorded which). The receptors here all came from a woman aged 25 to 39 who had recovered from COVID-19.

The CDR3 spells CASTGLGALNTEAFF. The CDR3 DNA sequence: TGTGCCAGCACGGGCCTAGGGGCCTTGAACACTGAAGCTTTCTTT. The chain combines TRBV27 with TRBJ1-1; possible D gene TRBD1, 5 bases. Trimming removed 7 bases at V and 0 bases at J, with 15 bases between. The CDR3 is made up of 15 amino acids. The germline V gene has CDR1 MNHEY and CDR2 SMNVEV (reference sequence).

The chain combines TRBV27 with TRBJ2-5, with TRBD1 matching 9 bases. V lost 5 bases, J lost 4 bases, and 8 bases stayed unmatched. CDR1 is MNHEY and CDR2 is SMNVEV in the germline V gene (reference sequence). This CDR3 spans 15 amino acids. CDR3 DNA: TGTGCCAGCAGTAAACAGGGGGCGCGAGGAGAGACCCAGTACTTC. This gives the protein CASSKQGARGETQYF.

The chain uses TRBV5-1 and TRBJ1-1; D uncertain. V lost 1 base and J 4 bases, leaving 14 bases between the germline ends. Germline lookup yields CDR1 SGHRS and CDR2 YFSETQ. The length of the CDR3 is 15 residues. CDR3 residues: CASSLLGRRTTEAFF. For the CDR3, the DNA is TGCGCCAGCAGCTTGTTGGGCAGGAGGACCACTGAAGCTTTCTTT.

This sequence joins TRBV5-1 and TRBJ1-6; tentative D call: TRBD1 (5 bases). The CDR3 is 15 amino acids. Germline assignment: CDR1 SGHRS and CDR2 YFSETQ. V shed 2 bases and J shed 6 bases, with 12 bases lying between them. Here the CDR3 DNA reads TGCGCCAGCAGCTTCAGTGACAGATTTAATTCACCCCTCCACTTT. Its protein product is CASSFSDRFNSPLHF.

This rearrangement joins TRBV7-2 to TRBJ2-7; D is ambiguous. The V end was cut by 1 base, the J end by 2 bases, with 6 bases between. The CDR3 length is 13 residues. CDR1 SGHTA and CDR2 FQGNSA come from the germline V gene. CDR3 loop: CASSLGLAYEQYF. In DNA form, the CDR3 reads TGTGCCAGCAGCTTAGGCCTAGCCTACGAGCAGTACTTC.

The chain has TRBV9 and TRBJ1-1; 9 nucleotides line up with TRBD1. Germline assignment: CDR1 SGDLS and CDR2 YYNGEE. V lost 2 bases and J lost 2; bases outside the gene matches: 1. CDR3 size: 14 residues. The CDR3 DNA reads TGTGCCAGCAGCGTGACAGGGGGAAACACTGAAGCTTTCTTT. Amino acid sequence: CASSVTGGNTEAFF.

This clone occurred once. This CDR3 is CASSFGQASGNTIYF. The CDR3 DNA is TGTGCCAGCAGCTTCGGACAGGCCTCTGGAAACACCATATATTTT. The chain is built from TRBV7-6 and TRBJ1-3; 7 bases agree with TRBD1. This CDR3 has 15 residues. V was clipped by 3 bases and J by 0 bases; unmatched bases: 2. CDR1 is SGHVS, CDR2 FNYEAQ, per germline.

The rearrangement links TRBV7-2 to TRBJ1-4; 8 bases map to TRBD1. This CDR3 has 14 residues. Germline V lookup: CDR1 SGHTA, CDR2 FQGNSA. V lost 3 bases and J lost 7; bases outside the gene matches: 4. CDR3 loop: CASSFPGGREKLFF. The CDR3 DNA sequence: TGTGCCAGCAGCTTCCCAGGGGGCCGTGAAAAACTGTTTTTT.

The chain combines TRBV3-1 (or the pseudogene TRBV3-2) with TRBJ1-2; TRBD1 matches 7 bases. The germline gives CDR1 LGHDT, CDR2 YNNKEL (reference sequence). With V trimmed by 8 bases and J by 0 bases, 9 bases remained unmatched. This CDR3 comprises 15 residues. CDR3 sequence (DNA): TGTGCCAGCCGCCCCAGGGGGGCTTCTAACTATGGCTACACCTTC. Amino acid sequence: CASRPRGASNYGYTF.

The CDR3 nucleotides are TGTGCCAGCTTCAGGGGCACTGAAGCTTTCTTT. Translated: CASFRGTEAFF. The chain carries TRBV6-5 and TRBJ1-1, with D perhaps TRBD1 (6 bases). V lost 8 bases and J 4 bases, leaving 8 bases between the germline ends. Germline CDR1 is MNHEY and CDR2 is SVGAGI. The CDR3 is 11 amino acids.

This chain uses TRBV30 with TRBJ1-1; D uncertain. V was pared by 1 base and J by 10 bases, with 10 bases between. CDR1 is GTSNPN, CDR2 SVGIG, per germline (reference sequence). CDR3 length equals 11 residues. CDR3 DNA sequence: TGTGCCTGGAGTGCTAATCGGGGAGCTTTCTTT. It is translated as CAWSANRGAFF.

CDR3 bases: TGTGCCAGCAGCTCCCTCGGGTGGGACACTGAAGCTTTCTTT. Amino acid sequence: CASSSLGWDTEAFF. The V gene is TRBV9, the J gene TRBJ1-1; D is undetermined. The CDR3 spans 14 residues. Looked up from germline, CDR1 is SGDLS and CDR2 is YYNGEE. V was trimmed by 4 bases and J by 3 bases, leaving 13 bases between them.

This clone was found many times. V gene TRBV5-4 combines with J gene TRBJ1-6; 10 nucleotides agree with TRBD1. In germline, CDR1 is SGHNT, CDR2 YYREEE (reference sequence). V dropped 3 bases and J dropped 9; count of bases not matched to a gene: 9. The CDR3 has 16 amino acids. CDR3 sequence: CASSWGGQGPGSPLHF. The CDR3 coding sequence is TGTGCCAGCAGCTGGGGGGGACAGGGGCCGGGTTCACCCCTCCACTTT.

CDR3 nucleotides: TGTGCCAGTTCGGGTCCCAATTCACCCCTCCACTTT. Translated: CASSGPNSPLHF. The rearrangement uses TRBV25-1 and TRBJ1-6; D not certain. Germline V gives CDR1 MGHDK, CDR2 SYGVNS. V was cut by 9 bases and J by 7 bases, with 10 bases left in between. CDR3 size: 12 residues. Filled out from reference TRBV25-1 and TRBJ1-6, the complete variable domain reads EADIYQTPRYLVIGTGKKITLECSQTMGHDKMYWYQQDPGMELHLIHYSYGVNSTEKGDLSSESTVSRIRTEHFPLTLESARPSHTSQYLCASSGPNSPLHFGNGTRLTVT.

This clone was detected a few times. J is TRBJ2-2 and V is TRBV13; unclear D gene. The CDR3 runs to 16 residues. Per germline, CDR1 PRHDT and CDR2 FYEKMQ (reference sequence). Between the trimmed V and J ends, which lost 1 base and 1 base, there was a span of 10 bases. CDR3 DNA: TGTGCCAGCAGCTTAGTAGGCGACATGAACACCGGGGAGCTGTTTTTT. Translation gives CASSLVGDMNTGELFF. The full variable domain, with the rest looked up from reference TRBV13 and TRBJ2-2, is AAGVIQSPRHLIKEKRETATLKCYPIPRHDTVYWYQQGPGQDPQFLISFYEKMQSDKGSIPDRFSAQQFSDYHSELNMSSLELGDSALYFCASSLVGDMNTGELFFGEGSRLTVL.